These T cell receptor beta chains were read from a single sample in a study of blood T cell repertoires in COVID-19. Method: immunoSEQ multiplex PCR; TCRdb's copy keeps in-frame clones and lacks some. In the table there are fewer than 300,000 clones, 85% of which are singletons. Sequencing was carried out using peripheral blood. These receptor sequences come from a human donor in a cohort sampled during active COVID-19. Both conserved end residues are part of each CDR3. A D gene is named only where the DNA matches it firmly. Only some rows state a clone size, as once, few, many or a class for expanded clones.

v_call	d_call	j_call	clone_size	cdr3_nt	cdr3_aa
TRBV7-2	NA	TRBJ2-3	NA	TGTGCCAGCAGCCCGGGGGGCCAACCAACAGATACGCAGTATTTT	CASSPGGQPTDTQYF
TRBV10-3	NA	TRBJ1-4	NA	TGTGCCATCAGTGAGAGCCGGGGGGAGAAGGGTGAAAAACTGTTTTTT	CAISESRGEKGEKLFF
TRBV25-1	TRBD2	TRBJ2-5	NA	TGTGCCAGCAGTCCCCTAGCGGGGCCACAAGAGACCCAGTACTTC	CASSPLAGPQETQYF
TRBV19	NA	TRBJ2-1	NA	TGTGCCAGTAAGAAAGAGGGCCTCAATGAGCAGTTCTTC	CASKKEGLNEQFF
TRBV2	NA	TRBJ1-1	NA	TGTGCCAGCACTGAACGGGAGAACACTGAAGCTTTCTTT	CASTERENTEAFF
TRBV9	TRBD2	TRBJ2-1	NA	TGTGCCAGCAGCTCGGGGACTAGAGACTACAATGAGCAGTTCTTC	CASSSGTRDYNEQFF
TRBV14	NA	TRBJ1-2	NA	TGTGCCAGCAGCCTTTACGTACAGGGCGTGGTTGGCTACACCTTC	CASSLYVQGVVGYTF
TRBV9	TRBD2	TRBJ2-3	NA	TGTGCCAGCAGCGGAGGGACTATTGGGACTGATACGCAGTATTTT	CASSGGTIGTDTQYF
TRBV6-5	NA	TRBJ2-2	NA	TGTGCCAGCAGGCTGACAGCACTGAACACCGGGGAGCTGTTTTTT	CASRLTALNTGELFF
TRBV5-6	NA	TRBJ2-3	NA	TGTGCCAGCAGCCCGACAGGCTTTAGCACAGATACGCAGTATTTT	CASSPTGFSTDTQYF
TRBV10-1	TRBD2	TRBJ2-1	NA	TGCGCCAGCAGAGACGGGACTAGCGGGAAACACAATGAGCAGTTCTTC	CASRDGTSGKHNEQFF
TRBV10-3	TRBD2	TRBJ2-3	NA	TGTGCCATCAGTATGAGCGGGGGTGCGACAGATACGCAGTATTTT	CAISMSGGATDTQYF
TRBV6-5	TRBD1	TRBJ2-1	NA	TGTGCCAGCACCACGACAGGGGGCCGATACAATGAGCAGTTCTTC	CASTTTGGRYNEQFF
TRBV28	TRBD1	TRBJ1-5	once	TGTGCCAGCAGTTTGAACGACAGGGGCAATCAGCCCCAGCATTTT	CASSLNDRGNQPQHF
TRBV10-2	NA	TRBJ1-1	NA	TGCGCCAGCAGTATAGGGAGGACTGAAGCTTTCTTT	CASSIGRTEAFF
TRBV5-1	NA	TRBJ2-3	NA	TGCGCCAGCATGGACAGAGGATTCACAGATACGCAGTATTTT	CASMDRGFTDTQYF
TRBV23-1	NA	TRBJ1-3	NA	TGCGCCAGCAGTCCGCCCGAACCTACTAACACCATATATTTT	CASSPPEPTNTIYF
TRBV7-8	TRBD1	TRBJ1-2	few	TGTGCCAGCAGTTCTACAGGGGGCTATGGCTACACCTTC	CASSSTGGYGYTF
TRBV18	NA	TRBJ1-1	NA	TGTGCCAGCTCACTCCGGGAGGGAGTGGCTTTCTTT	CASSLREGVAFF
TRBV27	TRBD1	TRBJ2-4	NA	TGTGCCAGCAGTCCTCGCCCGGGACAGAGGGACATTCAGTACTTC	CASSPRPGQRDIQYF
TRBV9	NA	TRBJ2-2	NA	TGTGCCAGCAGCGTAGGACAGACTTACACCGGGGAGCTGTTTTTT	CASSVGQTYTGELFF
TRBV5-1	NA	TRBJ2-5	NA	TGCGCCAGCAGCTTGCGTCCACACCTGGAAGAGACCCAGTACTTC	CASSLRPHLEETQYF
TRBV5-4	NA	TRBJ2-2	NA	TGTGCCAGCAGCTGGGGGGTCACCGGGGAGCTGTTTTTT	CASSWGVTGELFF
TRBV19	TRBD1	TRBJ1-2	NA	TGTGCCAGTAGTATGTCAGGGGGCAGTGTGCTCTATGGCTACACCTTC	CASSMSGGSVLYGYTF
TRBV4-2	TRBD2	TRBJ2-7	NA	TGTGCCAGCAGCCAAGTTCGAGCGGGGGGATACGAGCAGTACTTC	CASSQVRAGGYEQYF
TRBV21-1	NA	TRBJ2-7	once	TGTGCCAGCAGCAAAGGCGGGACAGGATATCCCTACGAGCAGTACTTC	CASSKGGTGYPYEQYF
TRBV25-1	NA	TRBJ2-1	NA	TGTGCCAGCAGTGAAGAATCGGGAAGTTGGAATGAGCAGTTCTTC	CASSEESGSWNEQFF
TRBV3-1/TRBV3-2	TRBD1	TRBJ2-7	NA	TGTGCCAGCAGCCAAGGGACAGGGGTTGGGACCTACGAGCAGTACTTC	CASSQGTGVGTYEQYF
TRBV7-2	NA	TRBJ2-1	NA	TGTGCCAGCACCCTAACCCCAGCGCAGGGCAATGAGCAGTTCTTC	CASTLTPAQGNEQFF
TRBV5-1	NA	TRBJ2-1	NA	TGCGCCAGCAGCTTGGGGGGAGCGGCATACAATGAGCAGTTCTTC	CASSLGGAAYNEQFF
TRBV5-1	TRBD2	TRBJ2-3	NA	TGCGCCAGCAGCTTGCCCCGGGACTACACAGATACGCAGTATTTT	CASSLPRDYTDTQYF
TRBV28	NA	TRBJ2-3	NA	TGTGCCAGCAGTTTCCGCGGGGCTAGCACAGATACGCAGTATTTT	CASSFRGASTDTQYF
TRBV7-9	TRBD1	TRBJ2-3	NA	TGTGCCAGCAGCAAGGACAGGGGCCGTCTCGATACGCAGTATTTT	CASSKDRGRLDTQYF
TRBV5-3	TRBD1	TRBJ2-4	NA	TGTGCCAGAAGGACATCCCTCATGGGACAGGCCAAAAACATTCAGTACTTC	CARRTSLMGQAKNIQYF
TRBV6-2/TRBV6-3	TRBD2	TRBJ2-5	NA	TGTGCCAGCAGTTACCAAAAAGGGACTAGCGGGAGGCAAGAGACCCAGTACTTC	CASSYQKGTSGRQETQYF
TRBV28	TRBD2	TRBJ2-1	few	TGTGCCAGCAGCGGACCCGGGACTAGCGGAAACAATGAGCAGTTCTTC	CASSGPGTSGNNEQFF
TRBV18	NA	TRBJ2-1	NA	TGTGCCAGCTCACCCGGACTCCTCTACAATGAGCAGTTCTTC	CASSPGLLYNEQFF
TRBV18	TRBD2	TRBJ2-3	NA	TGTGCCAGCGTCCCTAGCGGACGCACAGATACGCAGTATTTT	CASVPSGRTDTQYF
TRBV6-5	NA	TRBJ2-5	NA	TGTGCCAGCAGTTCACAGCGCAGGAGGGAGACCCAGTACTTC	CASSSQRRRETQYF
TRBV19	NA	TRBJ1-5	NA	TGTGCCAGTAGTATCGCGGGGGTCGATCAGCCCCAGCATTTT	CASSIAGVDQPQHF
TRBV5-4	NA	TRBJ2-1	NA	TGTGCCAGCAGCTTCGGTGGGCCGGTATTTTATGAGCAGTTCTTC	CASSFGGPVFYEQFF
TRBV7-3	TRBD2	TRBJ2-3	NA	TGTGCCAGCGGTAGCGGGAGAGGAGCAGATACGCAGTATTTT	CASGSGRGADTQYF
TRBV30	NA	TRBJ1-2	NA	TGTGCCTGGAACCAGTACTATGGCTACACCTTC	CAWNQYYGYTF